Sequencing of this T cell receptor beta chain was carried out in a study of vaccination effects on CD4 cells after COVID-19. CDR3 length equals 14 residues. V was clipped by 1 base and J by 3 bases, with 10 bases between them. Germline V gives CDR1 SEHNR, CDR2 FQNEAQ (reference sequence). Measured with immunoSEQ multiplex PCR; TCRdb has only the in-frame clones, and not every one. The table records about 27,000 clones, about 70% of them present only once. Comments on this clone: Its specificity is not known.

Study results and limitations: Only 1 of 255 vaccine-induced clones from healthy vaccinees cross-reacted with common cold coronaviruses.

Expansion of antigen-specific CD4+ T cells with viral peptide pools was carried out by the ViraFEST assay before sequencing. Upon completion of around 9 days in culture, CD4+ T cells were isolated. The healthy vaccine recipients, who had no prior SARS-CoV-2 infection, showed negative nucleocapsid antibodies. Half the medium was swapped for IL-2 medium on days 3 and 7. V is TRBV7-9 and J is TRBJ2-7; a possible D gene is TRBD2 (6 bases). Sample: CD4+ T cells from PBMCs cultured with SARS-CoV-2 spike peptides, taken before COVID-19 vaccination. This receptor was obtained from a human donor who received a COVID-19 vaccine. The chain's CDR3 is CASSLVRGLYEQYF. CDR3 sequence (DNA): TGTGCCAGCAGCTTAGTGCGGGGTCTCTACGAGCAGTACTTC.